The sequence of this T cell receptor beta chain was determined in a study of CD8+ T cells in alopecia areata. With respect to this clone: Antigen: not known.

Extracted from the samples, RNA was reverse transcribed into cDNA to serve as the sequencing template. The assay was immunoSEQ multiplex PCR, and TCRdb's table has in-frame clones only and misses some. This sample has 100,000 to 130,000 clones; roughly 89% occur once, and the top ten carry roughly a quarter. Sample treatment: oral pan-JAK inhibitor, 5-10 mg twice daily. Regarding the study as a whole: Expanded CD8+ clones among the top 100, and scalp clonality, were significantly decreased by tofacitinib.

The clonotype was recovered from a human donor with alopecia areata. The starting material was CD8+ T cells sorted from blood, obtained at week 24, from a patient treated with tofacitinib.

CDR3 protein: CASSFQRDEQFF. The CDR3 DNA reads TGTGCCAGCAGCTTTCAAAGGGATGAGCAGTTCTTC. The chain carries TRBV13 and TRBJ2-1, with D uncertain. The CDR3 runs to 12 residues. Trimming stripped 3 bases from V and 8 bases from J, with 8 bases between. The germline V gene has CDR1 PRHDT and CDR2 FYEKMQ (reference sequence).